Shown below are 19 T cell receptor beta chains from a single sample sequenced in a study of technical replicates of blood from a handful of donors. This table comes from immunoSEQ multiplex PCR, and its TCRdb copy is limited to in-frame clones, with some not included. The sample gives around 83,000 clones, 85% to 95% of which show up once; about 0.25% is in the top ten. Sequenced sample: T cells isolated from PBMCs. These receptors all come from a human donor in good health.

The chain recombines TRBV5-4 with TRBJ2-7, with 8 nucleotides matching TRBD2. Per the germline V gene, CDR1 is SGHNT and CDR2 is YYREEE (reference sequence). The ends lost 4 bases at V and 7 bases at J; junction bases unmatched: 13. CDR3 size: 15 residues. As DNA, the CDR3 is TGTGCCAGCAGCCCTGGAGCGGGAGAGTATACAGAGCAGTACTTC. Amino acid sequence: CASSPGAGEYTEQYF.

The genes are TRBV7-3 and TRBJ1-6; D is perhaps TRBD1 (5 bases). CDR3 length: 17 residues. V gave up 5 bases and J gave up 2 bases, with 16 bases separating them. Germline CDR1 is SGHTA and CDR2 is FQGTGA. CDR3 nucleotide sequence: TGTGCCAGCAGCCAAATATCCGACAGACCCTATAATTCACCCCTCCACTTT. This codes for CASSQISDRPYNSPLHF.

V gene TRBV10-3 combines with J gene TRBJ2-1; maybe TRBD1 (5 bases). This CDR3 comprises 12 residues. Germline CDR1 ENHRY, CDR2 SYGVKD. V dropped 11 bases and J dropped 4 bases, with 12 bases sitting between them. The CDR3 protein is CAGSGSYNEQFF. CDR3 bases: TGTGCCGGGTCAGGGTCTTACAATGAGCAGTTCTTC.

The chain links TRBV27 to TRBJ2-1; D is unresolved. In germline, CDR1 is MNHEY, CDR2 SMNVEV (reference sequence). The length of the CDR3 is 13 residues. V lost 0 bases, J lost 4 bases, and 4 bases lay in between. This CDR3 is CASSLSIYNEQFF. The CDR3 DNA is TGTGCCAGCAGTTTATCTATTTACAATGAGCAGTTCTTC.

This clone was found once. V and J are TRBV4-1 and TRBJ2-7, with 9 positions matching TRBD1. Germline values: CDR1 MGHRA, CDR2 YSYEKL. Losses at the gene ends were 3 bases for V and 3 bases for J; bases not matched to a gene: 9. The CDR3 consists of 16 residues. CDR3 nucleotide sequence: TGCGCCAGCAGCCAGCTAAGAGGACAGGGGATCTACGAGCAGTACTTC. The encoded protein is CASSQLRGQGIYEQYF.

Comment on this clone: A junction end diverges from the germline sequence, so it may reflect a read error. This rearrangement joins TRBV7-6 to TRBJ2-7; weak D call: TRBD2 (6 bases). The germline gives CDR1 SGHVS, CDR2 FNYEAQ. CDR3 length: 12 residues. In nucleotides, the CDR3 is TGTGCCAGCAGCTTAGCGGAGGGCCACCCGAACTTC. It is translated as CASSLAEGHPNF. Combining the CDR3 with reference TRBV7-6 and TRBJ2-7 gives the whole variable domain GAGVSQSPRYKVTKRGQDVALRCDPISGHVSLYWYRQALGQGPEFLTYFNYEAQQDKSGLPNDRFSAERPEGSISTLTIQRTEQRDSAMYRCASSLAEGHPNFGPGTRLTVT.

The DNA of the CDR3 is TGTGCCACCACCGGGGAGGGTGTGACTGAAGCTTTCTTT. It is translated as CATTGEGVTEAFF. This chain joins TRBV15 and TRBJ1-1; D gene unclear. There are 13 residues in the CDR3. V dropped 7 bases and J dropped 5 bases, with 14 bases sitting between them. From germline, CDR1 is LNHNV and CDR2 YYDKDF (reference sequence).

This clone appeared once. This chain uses TRBV5-4 with TRBJ2-1, with 9 positions matching TRBD2. V gave up 4 bases and J gave up 7 bases; unmatched junction bases: 9. CDR1 SGHNT and CDR2 YYREEE come from the germline V gene (reference sequence). The CDR3 covers 15 residues. The CDR3 nucleotides read TGTGCCAGCAGCACTTCTAGCGGGGACGTTAATGAGCAGTTCTTC. Its translation: CASSTSSGDVNEQFF.

V and J are TRBV7-2 and TRBJ2-7; D might be TRBD2 (7 bases). Germline V gene lookup returns CDR1 SGHTA and CDR2 FQGNSA. The CDR3 runs to 15 residues. Trimming took 5 bases from V and 3 from J, leaving 17 bases between them. CDR3 DNA: TGTGCCAGCAGCCGGGGGGCAGGGGTGTACTACGAGCAGTACTTC. Protein: CASSRGAGVYYEQYF. Variable domain in full (rest from reference TRBV7-2 and TRBJ2-7): GAGVSQSPSNKVTEKGKDVELRCDPISGHTALYWYRQSLGQGLEFLIYFQGNSAPDKSGLPSDRFSAERTGGSVSTLTIQRTQQEDSAVYLCASSRGAGVYYEQYFGPGTRLTVT.

V usage is TRBV28 and J usage is TRBJ2-5; D is perhaps TRBD1 (5 bases). V was pared by 5 bases and J by 5 bases, with 18 bases between. Germline V gene sequence: CDR1 MDHEN, CDR2 SYDVKM. This CDR3 has 15 residues. The CDR3 here is CASSVVQGPGETQYF. CDR3 nucleotide sequence: TGTGCCAGCAGTGTGGTTCAAGGGCCAGGGGAGACCCAGTACTTC.

The rearrangement joins TRBV6-5 to TRBJ1-2; 10 bases match TRBD1. The CDR3 extends over 14 amino acids. CDR1 is MNHEY, CDR2 SVGAGI, per germline. V gave up 6 bases and J gave up 5 bases; unmatched junction bases: 6. CDR3 residues: CASRGQGLIYGYTF. The CDR3 DNA is TGTGCCAGCAGGGGACAGGGGTTGATTTATGGCTACACCTTC.

This chain links TRBV5-1 with TRBJ1-5, with 7 bases that match TRBD1. The junction had 4 bases not matched to a gene; V was cut back by 3 bases and J by 4 bases. This CDR3 comprises 14 residues. From germline, CDR1 is SGHRS and CDR2 YFSETQ. CDR3 in amino acids: CASSSGGKNQPQHF. The CDR3 DNA follows: TGCGCCAGCAGCTCAGGGGGGAAGAATCAGCCCCAGCATTTT.

The V and J genes are TRBV4-1 and TRBJ2-7, with 7 bases aligning to TRBD2. From germline, CDR1 is MGHRA and CDR2 YSYEKL. The CDR3 spans 16 residues. V was pared by 4 bases and J by 3 bases, with 12 bases of the junction left unmatched. The chain's CDR3 is CASSPPRGDPFYEQYF. The CDR3 nucleotides read TGCGCCAGCAGCCCACCCCGGGGGGACCCCTTCTACGAGCAGTACTTC.

This clone was picked up one time. V gene TRBV11-1 combines with J gene TRBJ2-1, with D possibly matching TRBD1 (6 bases). Germline-derived CDR1 and CDR2 are SGHAT and FQDESV (reference sequence). Trimming stripped 5 bases from V and 1 base from J, with 12 bases between. The CDR3 has 15 residues. CDR3 region: CASSAGTTSYNEQFF. CDR3 DNA: TGTGCCAGCAGCGCCGGGACAACGTCCTACAATGAGCAGTTCTTC.

This rearrangement joins TRBV19 to TRBJ1-1, with D possibly TRBD1 on 6 matching bases. This CDR3 is built from 14 residues. The V gene lost 11 bases and the J gene lost 4 bases, with 20 bases spanning the gap. CDR1 and CDR2 from the germline V gene are LNHDA and SQIVND (reference sequence). The CDR3 sequence is CAVAEDTRGTEAFF. As DNA, the CDR3 is TGTGCCGTAGCAGAGGACACCAGGGGCACTGAAGCTTTCTTT.

The gene calls are TRBV5-6 and TRBJ2-3, with TRBD2 matching over 12 bases. Trimming at V came to 0 bases and at J to 0 bases, leaving 5 bases not matched to a gene. Germline CDR1 is SGHDT and CDR2 is YYEEEE. The CDR3 consists of 18 residues. This CDR3 is CASSLGTSGAFSTDTQYF. The CDR3 DNA follows: TGTGCCAGCAGCTTGGGGACTAGCGGGGCATTCAGCACAGATACGCAGTATTTT.

The chain has TRBV5-1 and TRBJ2-2, with D possibly matching TRBD2 (6 bases). The CDR3 sequence is 16 residues long. From germline, CDR1 is SGHRS and CDR2 YFSETQ. Trimming removed 0 bases from V and 2 bases from J, with 11 bases in between. The CDR3 sequence is CASSLEAGRNTGELFF. The CDR3 DNA reads as TGCGCCAGCAGCTTGGAAGCGGGCAGAAACACCGGGGAGCTGTTTTTT.

The rearrangement uses TRBV9 and TRBJ1-1; TRBD1 might be the D (5 bases). The CDR3 covers 15 residues. V was pared by 5 bases and J by 6 bases, with 20 bases between. The germline gives CDR1 SGDLS, CDR2 YYNGEE. CDR3 coding DNA: TGTGCCAGCAGACCCCAGGGTCTGTCTCATCCTGAAGCTTTCTTT. Protein: CASRPQGLSHPEAFF. Full variable domain (outside the CDR3, taken from reference TRBV9 and TRBJ1-1): DSGVTQTPKHLITATGQRVTLRCSPRSGDLSVYWYQQSLDQGLQFLIQYYNGEERAKGNILERFSAQQFPDLHSELNLSSLELGDSALYFCASRPQGLSHPEAFFGQGTRLTVV.

CDR3 coding DNA: TGTGCCAGCAGCCACACAGGGCTCGAGGCGAACACTGAAGCTTTCTTT. This codes for CASSHTGLEANTEAFF. This chain uses TRBV27 with TRBJ1-1, with D possibly matching TRBD1 (6 bases). Per germline, CDR1 MNHEY and CDR2 SMNVEV (reference sequence). The germline V and J ends were trimmed by 6 bases and 1 base, with 18 bases remaining between them. CDR3 length: 16 residues.